This TCR gamma chain came from a study of human gamma delta and Vdelta1 T cells. Study findings and constraints: Reportedly, Delta One T cells were polyclonal and broadly targeted acute myeloid leukemia.

TCRdb redid clone calling on the PCR reads using CATT. The repertoire consists of thousands of gamma-chain clones, with over 15% occurring once and the leading ten covering roughly 6.8%. Germline V gives CDR1 GITISATS, CDR2 ISYDGTV (reference sequence). V dropped 3 bases and J dropped 10; count of bases not matched to a gene: 9. The CDR3 spans 12 residues. This clone was seen a few times. Its antigen is unknown. This sequence originates from a human donor in good health. The rearrangement joins TRGV9 to TRGJ1 or TRGJ2. Sequenced material: Vdelta1 gamma-delta T cells from blood grown in culture (DOT cells). CDR3 in DNA: TGTGCCTTGTGGGAGCCATGCAACAAGAAACTCTTT. This sequence encodes CALWEPCNKKLF.